This TCR beta chain was recovered during a study of Ad26.COV2.S vaccination and SARS-CoV-2 variants. Study-wide context: Once or twice, 56 days apart, Ad26.COV2.S was delivered intramuscularly. General study findings and limits: Substantial breadth in spike-specific CD8+ and CD4+ T cell responses was reportedly seen after vaccination.

Treatment defined: some 19 received Ad26.COV2.S at low or high dose, single or two shots; about five received placebo; per-sample allocation not given. On day 63 after the first injection, vaccine and placebo recipients gave samples. V was clipped by 3 bases and J by 3 bases, with 5 bases between them. Per germline, CDR1 SEHNR and CDR2 FQNEAQ (reference sequence). The CDR3 covers 13 residues. TCRdb keeps only in-frame clones here, not all; method: immunoSEQ multiplex PCR. The sample consists of 300,000 to 450,000 clones, around 83% of them appearing once. This clone was detected once. Its target is unknown.

V usage is TRBV7-9 and J usage is TRBJ2-2; D is uncertain. The sample here was peripheral blood, taken in a trial of Ad26.COV2.S vaccine versus placebo. The TCR comes from a person aged 18 to 59 who received the Ad26.COV2.S COVID-19 vaccine or a placebo. Written as DNA, the CDR3 is TGTGCCAGCAGCTTTCTAGACACCGGGGAGCTGTTTTTT. Protein sequence: CASSFLDTGELFF.